This T cell receptor (beta chain) was documented in a study of T cell responses to AZD1222 COVID-19 vaccine. Points from the study as a whole: Mapped onto spike, vaccine-associated CD4 TCRs spanned it and were dominant at 160-218 and 743-854. Repertoires were obtained solely post-peak T cell response. Spike-specific TCR depth and breadth grew after two AZD1222 doses. Epitopes outside B.1.351 and B.1.1.7 mutated regions reportedly drew nearly half of spike TCRs.

Libraries were prepared by immunoSEQ multiplex PCR; TCRdb keeps only in-frame clonotypes and omits some of them. Of about 190,000 clones in the sample, over 70% are singletons; the top ten hold approximately 2.5%. The germline V and J ends were trimmed by 2 bases and 4 bases, with 7 bases remaining between them. Germline values: CDR1 SGDLS, CDR2 YYNGEE. The CDR3 sequence is 13 residues long. This clone was observed once. Its target is not known. This rearrangement joins TRBV9 to TRBJ2-1; weak D call: TRBD2 (5 bases). The source was peripheral blood, collected on day 0 of MenACWY control vaccination. This receptor was taken from an adult in good health. The CDR3, as DNA: TGTGCCAGCAGCGTCACTAGTTACAATGAGCAGTTCTTC. It specifies CASSVTSYNEQFF.